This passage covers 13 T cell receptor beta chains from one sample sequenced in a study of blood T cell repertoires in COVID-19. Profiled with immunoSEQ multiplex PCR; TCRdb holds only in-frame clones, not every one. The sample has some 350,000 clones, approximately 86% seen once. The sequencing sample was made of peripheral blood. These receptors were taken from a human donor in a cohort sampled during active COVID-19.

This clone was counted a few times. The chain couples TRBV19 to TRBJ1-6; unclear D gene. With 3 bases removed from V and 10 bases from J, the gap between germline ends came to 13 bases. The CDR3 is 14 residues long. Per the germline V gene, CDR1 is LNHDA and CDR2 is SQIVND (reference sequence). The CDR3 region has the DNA TGTGCCAGTAGTATGGCTGGCAGAAAGTCACCCCTCCACTTT. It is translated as CASSMAGRKSPLHF.

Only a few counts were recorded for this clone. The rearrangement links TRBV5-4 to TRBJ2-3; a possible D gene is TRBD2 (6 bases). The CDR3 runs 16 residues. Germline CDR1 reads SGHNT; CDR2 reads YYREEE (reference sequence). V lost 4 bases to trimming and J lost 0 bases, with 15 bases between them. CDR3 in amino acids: CASSTGLDPSTDTQYF. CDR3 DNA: TGTGCCAGCAGCACGGGACTTGATCCTAGCACAGATACGCAGTATTTT.

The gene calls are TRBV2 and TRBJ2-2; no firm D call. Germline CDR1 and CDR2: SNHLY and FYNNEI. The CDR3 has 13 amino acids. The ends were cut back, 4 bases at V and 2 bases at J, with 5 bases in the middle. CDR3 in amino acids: CASSATNTGELFF. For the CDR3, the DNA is TGTGCCAGCAGTGCAACAAACACCGGGGAGCTGTTTTTT.

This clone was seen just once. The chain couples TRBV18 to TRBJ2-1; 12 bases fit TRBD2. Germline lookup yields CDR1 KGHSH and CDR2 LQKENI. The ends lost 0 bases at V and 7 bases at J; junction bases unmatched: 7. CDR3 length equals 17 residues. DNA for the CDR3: TGTGCCAGCTCACCACCGCTAGCGGGGGGGCCGGAAAATGAGCAGTTCTTC. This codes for CASSPPLAGGPENEQFF.

CDR3 residues: CSASQGYGYTF. CDR3 nucleotides: TGCAGTGCGTCTCAGGGGTACGGCTACACCTTC. The chain links TRBV20-1 to TRBJ1-2, with D possibly TRBD1 on 6 matching bases. CDR1 and CDR2 from the germline V gene are DFQATT and SNEGSKA (reference sequence). The V and J ends lost 6 bases and 8 bases respectively, with 13 bases between them. CDR3 size: 11 residues.

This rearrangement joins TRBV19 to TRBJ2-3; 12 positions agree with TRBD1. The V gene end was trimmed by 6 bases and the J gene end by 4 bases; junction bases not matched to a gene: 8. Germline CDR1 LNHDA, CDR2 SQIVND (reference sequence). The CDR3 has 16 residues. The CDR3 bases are TGTGCCAGTAGGAATAGGGGACAGGGGGCGTCAGATACGCAGTATTTT. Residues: CASRNRGQGASDTQYF.

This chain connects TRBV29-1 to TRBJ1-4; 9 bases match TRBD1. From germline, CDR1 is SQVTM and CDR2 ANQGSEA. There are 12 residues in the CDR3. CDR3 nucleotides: TGCAGTGCCCGGACAGGGGAAGAAAAACTGTTTTTT. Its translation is CSARTGEEKLFF.

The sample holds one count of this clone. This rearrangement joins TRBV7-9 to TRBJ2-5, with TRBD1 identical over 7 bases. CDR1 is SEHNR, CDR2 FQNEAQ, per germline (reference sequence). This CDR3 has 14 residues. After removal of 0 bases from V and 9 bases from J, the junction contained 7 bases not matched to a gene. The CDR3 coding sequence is TGTGCCAGCAGCTTAGCCCAGGGGGAGCAGGCCCAGTACTTC. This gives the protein CASSLAQGEQAQYF.

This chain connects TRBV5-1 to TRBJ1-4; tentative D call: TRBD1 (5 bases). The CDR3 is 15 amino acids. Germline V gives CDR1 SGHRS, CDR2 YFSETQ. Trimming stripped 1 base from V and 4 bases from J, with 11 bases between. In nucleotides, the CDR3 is TGCGCCAGCAGCTTGCTTGACAGTCGTAATGAAAAACTGTTTTTT. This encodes CASSLLDSRNEKLFF. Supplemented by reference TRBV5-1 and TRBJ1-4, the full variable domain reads KAGVTQTPRYLIKTRGQQVTLSCSPISGHRSVSWYQQTPGQGLQFLFEYFSETQRNKGNFPGRFSGRQFSNSRSEMNVSTLELGDSALYLCASSLLDSRNEKLFFGSGTQLSVL.

CDR3 protein: CATRQGLTEAFF. The CDR3 nucleotides are TGTGCCACCCGACAGGGACTGACTGAAGCTTTCTTT. V and J are TRBV19 and TRBJ1-1; 7 positions agree with TRBD1. V was pared by 10 bases and J by 5 bases, with 7 bases of the junction left unmatched. Germline V lookup: CDR1 LNHDA, CDR2 SQIVND (reference sequence). CDR3 length equals 12 residues. The entire variable domain, with the rest obtained from reference TRBV19 and TRBJ1-1, is as follows: DGGITQSPKYLFRKEGQNVTLSCEQNLNHDAMYWYRQDPGQGLRLIYYSQIVNDFQKGDIAEGYSVSREKKESFPLTVTSAQKNPTAFYLCATRQGLTEAFFGQGTRLTVV.

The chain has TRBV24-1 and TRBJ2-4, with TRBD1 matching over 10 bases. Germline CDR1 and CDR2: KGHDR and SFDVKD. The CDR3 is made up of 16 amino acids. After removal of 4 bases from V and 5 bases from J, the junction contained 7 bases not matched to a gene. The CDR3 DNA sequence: TGTGCCACCAGTGACCCCTCCGGGACAGGGGAAAACATTCAGTACTTC. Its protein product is CATSDPSGTGENIQYF.

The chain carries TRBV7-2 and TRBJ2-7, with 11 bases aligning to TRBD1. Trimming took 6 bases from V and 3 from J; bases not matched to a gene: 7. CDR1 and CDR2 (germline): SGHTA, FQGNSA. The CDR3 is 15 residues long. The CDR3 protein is CASSFTGTGGYEQYF. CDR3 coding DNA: TGTGCCAGCAGTTTTACCGGGACAGGGGGCTACGAGCAGTACTTC.

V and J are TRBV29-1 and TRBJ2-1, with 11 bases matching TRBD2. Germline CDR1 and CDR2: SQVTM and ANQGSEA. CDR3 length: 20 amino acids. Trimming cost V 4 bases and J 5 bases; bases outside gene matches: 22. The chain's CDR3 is CSVGRRGSGRDRWGDNEQFF. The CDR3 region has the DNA TGCAGCGTTGGACGTCGGGGTAGCGGGAGGGATCGGTGGGGGGACAATGAGCAGTTCTTC.